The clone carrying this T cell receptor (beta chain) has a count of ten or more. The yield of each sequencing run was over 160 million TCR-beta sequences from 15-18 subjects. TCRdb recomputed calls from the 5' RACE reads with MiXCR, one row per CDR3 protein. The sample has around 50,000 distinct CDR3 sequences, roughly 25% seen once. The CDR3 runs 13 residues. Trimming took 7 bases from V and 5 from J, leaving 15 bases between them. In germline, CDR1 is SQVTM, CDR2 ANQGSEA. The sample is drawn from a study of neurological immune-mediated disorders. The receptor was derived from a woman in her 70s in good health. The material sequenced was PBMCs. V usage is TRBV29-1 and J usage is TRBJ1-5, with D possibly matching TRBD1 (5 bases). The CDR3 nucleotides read TGCAGCGGTGCAGTGGGGGACGATCAGCCCCAGCATTTT. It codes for CSGAVGDDQPQHF.